One T cell receptor (beta chain) is described in this entry. J lost 4 bases, V lost 4 bases, and 5 bases had no gene match. This CDR3 has 15 residues. The germline CDR1 and CDR2 sequences are SEHNR and FQNEAQ (reference sequence). These data originate in a study of blood T cell repertoires in COVID-19. About the research overall: The United States, Italy and Spain provided the acute and convalescent COVID-19 samples. Sample material is recorded as cDNA or gDNA derived from T cells, B-cell-depleted T cells, or PBMCs.

Per the study methods: Estimation of nucleated cell counts was performed using reference gene primer amplification. This table comes from immunoSEQ multiplex PCR, and its TCRdb copy is limited to in-frame clones, with some not included. D and trimming come from the DNA, and the V and J calls and clone size come from that table. The data hold 25,000 to 35,000 clones, with roughly nine tenths observed a single time. The rearrangement links TRBV7-9 to TRBJ1-5, with 9 bases fitting TRBD1. The material sequenced was peripheral blood. The sequence was obtained from a man aged 70-80 years with active or convalescent COVID-19. CDR3 protein: CASSSTGGPNQPQHF. In DNA form, the CDR3 reads TGTGCCAGCAGCTCGACAGGGGGTCCAAATCAGCCCCAGCATTTT.